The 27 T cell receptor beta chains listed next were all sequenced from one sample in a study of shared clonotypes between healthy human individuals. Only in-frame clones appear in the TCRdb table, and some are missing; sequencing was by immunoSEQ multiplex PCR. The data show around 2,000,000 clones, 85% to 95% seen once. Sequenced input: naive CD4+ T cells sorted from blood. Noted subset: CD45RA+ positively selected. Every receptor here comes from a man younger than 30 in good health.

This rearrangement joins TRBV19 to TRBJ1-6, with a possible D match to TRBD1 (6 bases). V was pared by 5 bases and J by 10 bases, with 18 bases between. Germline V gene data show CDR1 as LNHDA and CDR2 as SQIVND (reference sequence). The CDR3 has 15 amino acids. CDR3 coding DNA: TGTGCCAGTAGTGTCGGACAGACTGTGTGGTCACCCCTCCACTTT. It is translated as CASSVGQTVWSPLHF.

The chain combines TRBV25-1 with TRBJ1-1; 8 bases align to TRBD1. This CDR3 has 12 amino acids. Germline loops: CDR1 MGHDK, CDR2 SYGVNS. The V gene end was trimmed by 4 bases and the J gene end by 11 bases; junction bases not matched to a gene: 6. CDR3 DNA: TGTGCCAGCAGTGCCGACAGGGGTGGCGCTTTCTTT. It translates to CASSADRGGAFF.

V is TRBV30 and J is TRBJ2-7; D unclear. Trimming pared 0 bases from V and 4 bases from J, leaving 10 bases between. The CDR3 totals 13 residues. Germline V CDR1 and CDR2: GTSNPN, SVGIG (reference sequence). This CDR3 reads CAWSVDLRYEQYF. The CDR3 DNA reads TGTGCCTGGAGTGTCGATTTGCGTTACGAGCAGTACTTC.

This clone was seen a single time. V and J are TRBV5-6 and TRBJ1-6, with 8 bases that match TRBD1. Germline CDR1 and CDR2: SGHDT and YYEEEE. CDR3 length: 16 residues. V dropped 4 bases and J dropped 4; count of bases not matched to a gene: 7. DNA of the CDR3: TGTGCCAGCAGCGTTGACAGGGGTTTATATAATTCACCCCTCCACTTT. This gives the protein CASSVDRGLYNSPLHF.

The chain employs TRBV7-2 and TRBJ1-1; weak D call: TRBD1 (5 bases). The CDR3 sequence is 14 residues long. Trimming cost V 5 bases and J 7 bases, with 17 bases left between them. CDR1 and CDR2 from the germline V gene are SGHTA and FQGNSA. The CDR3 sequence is CASSPRSGRLEAFF. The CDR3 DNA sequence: TGTGCCAGCAGCCCCCGTTCGGGGCGGCTTGAAGCTTTCTTT.

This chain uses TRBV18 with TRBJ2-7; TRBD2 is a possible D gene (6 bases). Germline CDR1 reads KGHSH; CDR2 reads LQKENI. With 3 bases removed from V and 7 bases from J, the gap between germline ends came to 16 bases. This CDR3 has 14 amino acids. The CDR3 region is CASSPRGSGEEQYF. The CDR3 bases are TGTGCCAGCTCACCCCGGGGTAGCGGCGAAGAGCAGTACTTC.

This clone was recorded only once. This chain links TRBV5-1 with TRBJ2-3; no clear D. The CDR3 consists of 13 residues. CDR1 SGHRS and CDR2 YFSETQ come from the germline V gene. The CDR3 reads CAARRHDTDTQYF. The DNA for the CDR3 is TGCGCAGCACGGAGACACGATACAGATACGCAGTATTTT.

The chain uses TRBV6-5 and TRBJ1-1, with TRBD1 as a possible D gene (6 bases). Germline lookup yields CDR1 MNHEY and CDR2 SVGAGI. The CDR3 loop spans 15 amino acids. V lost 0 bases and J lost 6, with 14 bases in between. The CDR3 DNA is TGTGCCAGCAGTTACTCGAGTCAGGGGCACGCTGAAGCTTTCTTT. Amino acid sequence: CASSYSSQGHAEAFF.

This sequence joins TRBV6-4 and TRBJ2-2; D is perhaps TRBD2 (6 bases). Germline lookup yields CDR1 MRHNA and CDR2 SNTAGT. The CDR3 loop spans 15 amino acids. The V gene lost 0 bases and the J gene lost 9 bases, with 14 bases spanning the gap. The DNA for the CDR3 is TGTGCCAGCAGTGACTCGGGCGGGACGAACAGGGAGCTGTTTTTT. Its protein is CASSDSGGTNRELFF.

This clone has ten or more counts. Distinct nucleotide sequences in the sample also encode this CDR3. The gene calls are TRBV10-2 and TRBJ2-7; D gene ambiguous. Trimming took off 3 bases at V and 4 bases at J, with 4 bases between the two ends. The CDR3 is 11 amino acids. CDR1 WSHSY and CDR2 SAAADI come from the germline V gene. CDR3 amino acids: CASSEPYEQYF. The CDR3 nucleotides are TGCGCCAGCAGTGAACCTTACGAGCAGTACTTC.

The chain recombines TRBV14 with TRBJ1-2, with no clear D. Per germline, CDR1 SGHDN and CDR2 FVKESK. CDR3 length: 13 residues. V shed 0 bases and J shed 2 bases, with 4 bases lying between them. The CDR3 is CASSQEWNYGYTF. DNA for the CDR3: TGTGCCAGCAGCCAAGAATGGAACTATGGCTACACCTTC.

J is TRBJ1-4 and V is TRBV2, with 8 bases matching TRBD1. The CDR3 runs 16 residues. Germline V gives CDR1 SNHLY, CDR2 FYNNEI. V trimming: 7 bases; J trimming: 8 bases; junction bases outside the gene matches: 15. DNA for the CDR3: TGTGCCAGCACCCCAATGCCCCAGGGGGCTGGGGAAAAACTGTTTTTT. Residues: CASTPMPQGAGEKLFF.

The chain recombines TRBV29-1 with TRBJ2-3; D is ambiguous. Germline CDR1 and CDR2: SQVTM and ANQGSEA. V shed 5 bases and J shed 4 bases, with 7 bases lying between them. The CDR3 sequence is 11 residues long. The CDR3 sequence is CSVSRADTQYF. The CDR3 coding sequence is TGCAGCGTTTCACGGGCAGATACGCAGTATTTT.

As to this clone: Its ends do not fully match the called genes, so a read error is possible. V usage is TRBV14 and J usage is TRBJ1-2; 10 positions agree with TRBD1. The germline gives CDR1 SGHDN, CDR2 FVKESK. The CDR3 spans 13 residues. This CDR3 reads CASSQGTGVGYTF. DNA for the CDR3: TGTGCCAGCAGTCAAGGGACAGGGGTTGGCTACACCTTC.

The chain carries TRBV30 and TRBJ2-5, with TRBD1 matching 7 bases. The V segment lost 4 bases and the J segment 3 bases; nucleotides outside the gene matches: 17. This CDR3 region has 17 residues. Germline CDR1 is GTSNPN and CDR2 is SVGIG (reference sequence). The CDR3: CAWTHPWTGTEKETQYF. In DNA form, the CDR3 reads TGTGCCTGGACCCACCCATGGACCGGGACAGAAAAAGAGACCCAGTACTTC.

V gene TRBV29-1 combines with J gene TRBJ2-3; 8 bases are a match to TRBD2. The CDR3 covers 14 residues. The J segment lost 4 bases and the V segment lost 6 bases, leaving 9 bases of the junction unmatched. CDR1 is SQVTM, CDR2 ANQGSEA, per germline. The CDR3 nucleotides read TGCAGCGTGGAGGGGAGACTAGCGCCAGATACGCAGTATTTT. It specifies CSVEGRLAPDTQYF.

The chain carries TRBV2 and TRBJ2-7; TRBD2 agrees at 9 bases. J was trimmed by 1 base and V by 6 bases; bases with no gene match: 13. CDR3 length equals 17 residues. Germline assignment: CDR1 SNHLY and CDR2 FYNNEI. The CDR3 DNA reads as TGTGCCAGCAGCTTGAATCATTTAGCGGGAGAGTCCTACGAGCAGTACTTC. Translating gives CASSLNHLAGESYEQYF.

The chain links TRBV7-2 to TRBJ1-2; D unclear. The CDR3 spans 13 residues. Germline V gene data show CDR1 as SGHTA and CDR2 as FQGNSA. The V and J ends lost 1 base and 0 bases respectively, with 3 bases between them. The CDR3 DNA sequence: TGTGCCAGCAGCTTAGACGCTAACTATGGCTACACCTTC. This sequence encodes CASSLDANYGYTF.

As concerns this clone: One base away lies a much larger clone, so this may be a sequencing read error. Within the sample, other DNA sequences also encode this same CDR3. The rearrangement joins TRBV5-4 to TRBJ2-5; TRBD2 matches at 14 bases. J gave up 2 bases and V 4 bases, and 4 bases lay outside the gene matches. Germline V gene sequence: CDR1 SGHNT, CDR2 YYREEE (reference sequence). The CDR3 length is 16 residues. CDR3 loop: CASSVGLAGGQETQYF. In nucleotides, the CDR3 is TGTGCCAGCAGCGTAGGACTAGCGGGAGGTCAAGAGACCCAGTACTTC.

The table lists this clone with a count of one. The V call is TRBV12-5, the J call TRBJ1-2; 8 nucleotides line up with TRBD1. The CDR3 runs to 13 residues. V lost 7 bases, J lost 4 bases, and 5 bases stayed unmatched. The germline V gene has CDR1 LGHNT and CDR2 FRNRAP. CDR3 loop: CASAPGQGYGYTF. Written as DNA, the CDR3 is TGTGCTAGTGCCCCCGGACAGGGCTATGGCTACACCTTC.

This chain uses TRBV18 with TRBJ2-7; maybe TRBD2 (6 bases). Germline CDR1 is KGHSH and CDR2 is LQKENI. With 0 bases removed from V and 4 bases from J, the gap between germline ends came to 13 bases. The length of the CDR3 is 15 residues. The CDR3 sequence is CASSPPSIGGYEQYF. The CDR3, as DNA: TGTGCCAGCTCACCACCGTCTATAGGAGGGTACGAGCAGTACTTC.

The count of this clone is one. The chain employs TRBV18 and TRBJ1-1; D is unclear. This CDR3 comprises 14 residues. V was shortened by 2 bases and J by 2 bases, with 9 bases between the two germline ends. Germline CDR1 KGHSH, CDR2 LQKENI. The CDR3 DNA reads TGTGCCAGCTCACCAGCGGAAGGCAACACTGAAGCTTTCTTT. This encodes CASSPAEGNTEAFF.

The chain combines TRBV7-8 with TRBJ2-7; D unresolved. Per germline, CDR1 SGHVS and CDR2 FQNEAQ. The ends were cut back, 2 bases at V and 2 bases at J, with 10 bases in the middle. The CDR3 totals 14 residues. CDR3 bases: TGTGCCAGCAGCTTAACAACTTTTACCTACGAGCAGTACTTC. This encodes CASSLTTFTYEQYF.

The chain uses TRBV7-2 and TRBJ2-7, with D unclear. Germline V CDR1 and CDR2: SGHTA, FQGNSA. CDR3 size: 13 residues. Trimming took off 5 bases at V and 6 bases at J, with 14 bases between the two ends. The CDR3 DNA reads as TGTGCCAGCAGCACAGAAATTTATCGCGAGCAGTACTTC. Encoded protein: CASSTEIYREQYF.

The CDR3 bases are TGTGCCATCAGTGAGCGGATTACGATTCAGAGCACAGATACGCAGTATTTT. It specifies CAISERITIQSTDTQYF. The chain uses TRBV10-3 and TRBJ2-3, with no clear D. Germline V CDR1 and CDR2: ENHRY, SYGVKD. CDR3 size: 17 residues. The V end was cut by 2 bases, the J end by 0 bases, with 15 bases between.

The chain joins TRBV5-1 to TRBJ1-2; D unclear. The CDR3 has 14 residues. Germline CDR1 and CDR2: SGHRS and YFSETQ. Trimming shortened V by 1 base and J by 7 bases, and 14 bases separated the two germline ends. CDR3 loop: CASSLNPTMGGYTF. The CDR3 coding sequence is TGCGCCAGCAGCTTGAACCCAACGATGGGTGGCTACACCTTC.

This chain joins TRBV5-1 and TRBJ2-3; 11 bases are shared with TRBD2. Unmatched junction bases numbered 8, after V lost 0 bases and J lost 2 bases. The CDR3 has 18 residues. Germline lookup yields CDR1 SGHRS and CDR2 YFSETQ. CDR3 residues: CASSLVGASGGTTDTQYF. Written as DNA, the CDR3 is TGCGCCAGCAGCTTGGTTGGGGCTAGCGGGGGGACCACAGATACGCAGTATTTT. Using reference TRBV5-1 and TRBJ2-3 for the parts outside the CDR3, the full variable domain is KAGVTQTPRYLIKTRGQQVTLSCSPISGHRSVSWYQQTPGQGLQFLFEYFSETQRNKGNFPGRFSGRQFSNSRSEMNVSTLELGDSALYLCASSLVGASGGTTDTQYFGPGTRLTVL.